A single sample gave rise to the 16 T cell receptor beta chains below, sequenced in a study of T-cell memory formation after mild COVID-19. A single record per CDR3 protein comes from TCRdb applying MiXCR to the 5' RACE reads. The table has under 550,000 distinct CDR3 sequences, roughly 18% seen once. The sequenced sample consisted of PBMCs or a T cell subset sorted from them (not recorded which). These receptors were taken from a man between 18 and 35 years old who had mild COVID-19 (a few samples of this study predate the infection). Cell type and time point are not known.

The chain is built from TRBV7-9 and TRBJ2-5; no reliable D call. The V and J ends lost 3 bases and 4 bases respectively, with 6 bases between them. The germline V gene encodes CDR1 SEHNR and CDR2 FQNEAQ (reference sequence). The CDR3 runs to 12 residues. CDR3 bases: TGTGCCAGCAGCTTTAAGGGAGAGACCCAGTACTTC. Its translation is CASSFKGETQYF.

This clonotype was picked up a small number of times. Written as DNA, the CDR3 is TGTGCCAGCACGCGTCAGCCCCAGCATTTT. As protein: CASTRQPQHF. V is TRBV6-2 or TRBV6-3 and J is TRBJ1-5, with D unclear. The CDR3 loop spans 10 amino acids. Per germline, CDR1 MNHEY and CDR2 SVGEGT. Trimming pared 7 bases from V and 6 bases from J, leaving 4 bases between.

The genes are TRBV5-1 and TRBJ2-3; 10 nucleotides match TRBD1. CDR3 length: 15 amino acids. V dropped 5 bases and J dropped 4; count of bases not matched to a gene: 7. The germline V gene has CDR1 SGHRS and CDR2 YFSETQ. DNA of the CDR3: TGCGCCAGCAGAATAACCGGGACAGGGGCAGATACGCAGTATTTT. This encodes CASRITGTGADTQYF.

This clonotype was observed a handful of times. This chain connects TRBV4-1 to TRBJ2-7; 8 bases line up with TRBD2. The junction had 6 bases not matched to a gene; V was cut back by 1 base and J by 4 bases. The CDR3 is 15 amino acids. The V gene's germline CDR1 is MGHRA and CDR2 YSYEKL. The chain's CDR3 is CASSQVVAGWYEQYV. CDR3 DNA sequence: TGCGCCAGCAGCCAAGTGGTAGCGGGGTGGTACGAGCAGTACGTC.

The chain's CDR3 is CASMRQGIPYEQYV. CDR3 nucleotides: TGTGCCAGTATGAGACAGGGGATCCCCTACGAGCAGTACGTC. V usage is TRBV6-5 and J usage is TRBJ2-7; TRBD1 aligns across 8 bases. CDR1 MNHEY and CDR2 SVGAGI come from the germline V gene. The ends lost 9 bases at V and 2 bases at J; junction bases unmatched: 9. The CDR3 loop spans 14 amino acids.

This clonotype appeared many times. The CDR3 loop is CASSVGDGRFYEQYF. For the CDR3, the DNA is TGTGCCAGCAGCGTAGGGGACGGTCGTTTCTACGAGCAGTACTTC. The chain links TRBV9 to TRBJ2-7; either TRBD1 or TRBD2 may fit D (5 bases each). Germline CDR1 is SGDLS and CDR2 is YYNGEE. V was shortened by 0 bases and J by 3 bases, with 13 bases between the two germline ends. There are 15 residues in the CDR3.

This chain links TRBV6-4 with TRBJ2-3, with D perhaps given as TRBD1 or TRBD2 (5 bases each). The CDR3 is made up of 12 amino acids. The V gene's germline CDR1 is MRHNA and CDR2 SNTAGT. Trimming took 6 bases from V and 9 from J, leaving 13 bases between them. CDR3 sequence reads: CASRVPGATQYF. DNA of the CDR3: TGTGCCAGCAGGGTCCCCGGGGCGACGCAGTATTTT.

This clonotype was counted ten times or more. This chain connects TRBV5-1 to TRBJ2-7; no reliable D call. Trimming removed 2 bases at V and 5 bases at J, with 11 bases between. The CDR3 totals 13 residues. Germline V gene data show CDR1 as SGHRS and CDR2 as YFSETQ. Here the CDR3 DNA reads TGCGCCAGCAGCTTTCAATTAGGACACGAGCAGTACGTC. Its translation: CASSFQLGHEQYV.

The rearrangement joins TRBV7-9 to TRBJ2-5, with unresolved D. The CDR3 totals 12 residues. Trimming removed 9 bases from V and 1 base from J, with 9 bases in between. CDR1 and CDR2 (germline): SEHNR, FQNEAQ (reference sequence). As DNA, the CDR3 is TGTGCCAGTACCTCGGGCCAAGAGACCCAGTACTTC. It translates to CASTSGQETQYF.

This clonotype was counted only a few times. The rearrangement uses TRBV7-8 and TRBJ2-5; 8 nucleotides agree with TRBD2. V gave up 4 bases and J gave up 2 bases; unmatched junction bases: 12. The CDR3 has 17 residues. CDR1 is SGHVS, CDR2 FQNEAQ, per germline. CDR3 DNA sequence: TGTGCCAGCAGCTCACCGTTCGGGGGGGGGTGGCAAGAGACCCAGTACTTC. Its translation is CASSSPFGGGWQETQYF.

For this clonotype: A much larger clone differs from this one at a single base, so this may be a read error. CDR3 sequence (DNA): TGTGCCAGCTCACCAGCAACCGGGGAGCTGTTTTTT. Translated: CASSPATGELFF. V gene TRBV18 combines with J gene TRBJ2-2; D is uncertain. Germline-derived CDR1 and CDR2 are KGHSH and LQKENI. This CDR3 is 12 amino acids long. Trimming shortened V by 2 bases and J by 5 bases, and 3 bases separated the two germline ends.

The table lists this clonotype with a few counts. The genes are TRBV25-1 and TRBJ1-2; possible D gene TRBD1, 5 bases. The CDR3 extends over 12 amino acids. Germline-derived CDR1 and CDR2 are MGHDK and SYGVNS. Trimming stripped 6 bases from V and 8 bases from J, with 13 bases between. The CDR3 DNA sequence: TGTGCCAGCAGGACCGAGGGGAAAGGCTACACCTTC. Translated: CASRTEGKGYTF.

The gene calls are TRBV11-2 and TRBJ2-1, with a tentative D call TRBD2 (6 bases). CDR1 is SGHAT, CDR2 FQNNGV, per germline. There are 16 residues in the CDR3. Trimming left V 5 bases short and J 7 bases short, with 21 bases between. For the CDR3, the DNA is TGTGCCAGCAGCCCCGCAGGCGGGGACCCTGAGAATGAGCAGTTCTTC. Protein product: CASSPAGGDPENEQFF.

The rearrangement links TRBV9 to TRBJ2-7; perhaps TRBD2 as D (6 bases). Germline V lookup: CDR1 SGDLS, CDR2 YYNGEE. This CDR3 spans 16 amino acids. V lost 4 bases and J 2 bases, leaving 19 bases between the germline ends. CDR3 nucleotides: TGTGCCAGCAGCCCTTCTAGTAGCGGTGGGGCCTACGAGCAGTACTTC. This translates into CASSPSSSGGAYEQYF. Full variable domain (missing parts from reference TRBV9 and TRBJ2-7): DSGVTQTPKHLITATGQRVTLRCSPRSGDLSVYWYQQSLDQGLQFLIQYYNGEERAKGNILERFSAQQFPDLHSELNLSSLELGDSALYFCASSPSSSGGAYEQYFGPGTRLTVT.

V and J are TRBV11-2 and TRBJ1-2; 10 nucleotides align to TRBD1. Germline CDR1 is SGHAT and CDR2 is FQNNGV. The CDR3 runs to 15 residues. Losses at the gene ends were 3 bases for V and 6 bases for J; bases not matched to a gene: 7. CDR3 nucleotide sequence: TGTGCCAGCAGCTTTAGCGGGACAGGGGTTGATGGCTACACCTTC. It specifies CASSFSGTGVDGYTF.

This CDR3 is CATTRDRGNTEAFF. CDR3 in DNA: TGTGCCACCACCCGGGACAGGGGGAACACTGAAGCTTTCTTT. The chain links TRBV6-5 to TRBJ1-1; the match to TRBD1 covers 10 bases. CDR3 size: 14 residues. Germline assignment: CDR1 MNHEY and CDR2 SVGAGI. V lost 10 bases to trimming and J lost 1 base; unmatched junction nucleotides: 6.